This T cell receptor (beta chain) came from a study of cytomegalovirus exposure and HLA in healthy donors. Study-wide results and limits: In vitro data verified a few CMV-associated chains as specific for CMV antigens. According to the study, some 160 TCR beta chains were cytomegalovirus-associated. According to a later analysis, TCR clusters from the first cohort tended to co-occur in the roughly 110 validation repertoires. Using the classifier, cytomegalovirus status was reportedly diagnosed with high specificity and sensitivity.

The CDR3 length is 14 residues. Germline V gene sequence: CDR1 MNHNS, CDR2 SASEGT. Deletions cut 4 bases from V and 7 bases from J, with 14 bases between. Of note for this clone: Its antigen remains unidentified.

TCRdb's copy holds only in-frame clones and misses some; the assay was immunoSEQ multiplex PCR. The data hold 150,000 to 200,000 clones, with 86% observed a single time. The chain joins TRBV6-1 to TRBJ1-5; TRBD1 might be the D (5 bases). The TCR sequence derives from a man aged 18 to 29 in good health and CMV-seropositive. Sequencing was performed on PBMCs. CDR3 DNA: TGTGCCAGCAGTGGCCCCGGGGGGAACCAGCCCCAGCATTTT. Its translation: CASSGPGGNQPQHF.